These 28 T cell receptor beta chains were sequenced from one sample in a study of T-cell reconstitution after alpha-beta-depleted transplantation in children. Preparing the TCRbeta library involved the use of unique molecular identifiers. TCRdb re-analysed the PCR reads in MiXCR, keeping a single row per CDR3 protein. Of a few hundred thousand distinct CDR3 sequences in the sample, roughly a quarter were seen once. The source was PBMCs, collected before TCRalphabeta/CD19-depleted stem cell transplant. These receptors were taken from a boy under three years old with Wiskott-Aldrich syndrome, due to receive a stem cell transplant.

This clonotype has only a few counts. The chain joins TRBV5-8 to TRBJ2-3, with 10 bases that match TRBD2. Germline trimming cut 7 bases from V and 7 bases from J; bases unmatched to any gene: 6. Germline lookup yields CDR1 SGHTS and CDR2 YDEGEE. The CDR3 is 13 amino acids. The CDR3 is CASRPSGSYTQYF. The CDR3 DNA reads as TGTGCCAGCCGGCCTAGCGGGAGTTATACGCAGTATTTT.

Only a few counts were recorded for this clonotype. The genes are TRBV5-1 and TRBJ2-3; 8 bases are shared with TRBD1. Trimming removed 4 bases from V and 1 base from J; junction bases left unmatched: 5. CDR3 length equals 15 residues. Per the germline V gene, CDR1 is SGHRS and CDR2 is YFSETQ. The CDR3 region has the DNA TGCGCCAGCAGCCTGACAGGGGCTGGCACAGATACGCAGTATTTT. Protein product: CASSLTGAGTDTQYF. The full variable domain, rest sourced from reference TRBV5-1 and TRBJ2-3, is KAGVTQTPRYLIKTRGQQVTLSCSPISGHRSVSWYQQTPGQGLQFLFEYFSETQRNKGNFPGRFSGRQFSNSRSEMNVSTLELGDSALYLCASSLTGAGTDTQYFGPGTRLTVL.

This clonotype was detected only a few times. The rearrangement uses TRBV10-3 and TRBJ1-5, with D perhaps TRBD1 (5 bases). The CDR3 contains 13 residues. Trimming left V 6 bases short and J 3 bases short, with 9 bases between. CDR1 and CDR2 (germline): ENHRY, SYGVKD. The CDR3 sequence is CAIRQGPNQPQHF. The CDR3 DNA follows: TGTGCCATCAGGCAGGGACCCAATCAGCCCCAGCATTTT.

This clonotype was seen at least ten times. This chain joins TRBV3-1 and TRBJ2-1, with 10 bases fitting TRBD1. The V and J ends lost 4 bases and 1 base, in that order; junction bases with no gene match: 13. CDR3 length: 19 residues. Germline-derived CDR1 and CDR2 are LGHDT and YNNKEL (reference sequence). CDR3 DNA sequence: TGTGCCAGCAGCCCAGCACCCCGACAGGGGGCTTATTCCTACAATGAGCAGTTCTTC. It codes for CASSPAPRQGAYSYNEQFF.

The chain recombines TRBV12-3 or TRBV12-4 with TRBJ2-5; 13 bases match TRBD2. The CDR3 runs to 16 residues. The trim removed 6 bases at V and 4 bases at J, leaving 8 bases unmatched. CDR3 nucleotides: TGTGCCAGCAGGAAGACTAGCGGGAGGCTGGGAGAGACCCAGTACTTC. Its translation is CASRKTSGRLGETQYF.

V is TRBV5-1 and J is TRBJ2-1; D unclear. The CDR3 totals 14 residues. V was clipped by 1 base and J by 4 bases, with 9 bases between them. CDR1 SGHRS and CDR2 YFSETQ come from the germline V gene. CDR3 sequence: CASSLFTDYNEQFF. DNA for the CDR3: TGCGCCAGCAGCTTGTTTACAGATTACAATGAGCAGTTCTTC.

This clonotype was picked up one time. As DNA, the CDR3 is TGTGCCAGCAGACGAAACGGAGGACAGACACTTAACTATGGCTACACCTTC. This encodes CASRRNGGQTLNYGYTF. The chain combines TRBV27 with TRBJ1-2, with D possibly TRBD1 on 6 matching bases. Germline CDR1 is MNHEY and CDR2 is SMNVEV (reference sequence). Deletions cut 6 bases from V and 1 base from J, with 21 bases between. The CDR3 totals 17 residues.

This clonotype was found a few times. This chain joins TRBV10-3 and TRBJ2-5; D is ambiguous. V shed 3 bases and J shed 0 bases, with 8 bases lying between them. The CDR3 runs to 14 residues. Germline V gene lookup returns CDR1 ENHRY and CDR2 SYGVKD. The chain's CDR3 is CAISDMGDQETQYF. The CDR3 coding sequence is TGTGCCATCAGTGATATGGGTGACCAAGAGACCCAGTACTTC.

The rearrangement links TRBV5-6 to TRBJ2-1; possibly TRBD2 for D (6 bases). The length of the CDR3 is 16 residues. Germline V lookup: CDR1 SGHDT, CDR2 YYEEEE. V was pared by 0 bases and J by 4 bases, with 14 bases between. The DNA of the CDR3 is TGTGCCAGCAGCTTGGCGACTAGTAGGAGGTACAATGAGCAGTTCTTC. Protein product: CASSLATSRRYNEQFF.

The rearrangement links TRBV29-1 to TRBJ2-5, with TRBD2 as a possible D gene (5 bases). The CDR3 consists of 12 residues. Per germline, CDR1 SQVTM and CDR2 ANQGSEA. Trimming cost V 4 bases and J 5 bases, with 11 bases left between them. DNA for the CDR3: TGCAGCGTTGGAGACTACTGGGAGACCCAGTACTTC. It yields the protein CSVGDYWETQYF.

In this sample, this clonotype turned up many times. V and J are TRBV5-1 and TRBJ1-1; D gene uncertain. The V and J ends lost 0 bases and 2 bases respectively, with 8 bases between them. The CDR3 consists of 14 residues. CDR1 is SGHRS and CDR2 is YFSETQ in the germline V gene. In DNA form, the CDR3 reads TGCGCCAGCAGCTTGGCCGGGCGAAACACTGAAGCTTTCTTT. Translated: CASSLAGRNTEAFF.

V and J are TRBV12-3 or TRBV12-4 and TRBJ1-3, with D maybe TRBD1 (5 bases). Deletions cut 6 bases from V and 2 bases from J, with 11 bases between. The CDR3 totals 14 residues. The CDR3 sequence is CASRRVGAGNTIYF. The CDR3 nucleotides read TGTGCCAGCAGAAGGGTAGGGGCTGGAAACACCATATATTTT.

This clonotype came up a few times. This chain uses TRBV3-1 with TRBJ2-3; TRBD2 matches 8 bases. The CDR3 spans 19 residues. Germline loops: CDR1 LGHDT, CDR2 YNNKEL (reference sequence). V shed 4 bases and J 0 bases; nucleotides not matched to a gene: 15. CDR3 sequence: CASSRRLAGSTPSTDTQYF. The DNA for the CDR3 is TGTGCCAGCAGCCGGAGGCTAGCGGGTTCCACCCCTAGCACAGATACGCAGTATTTT.

This chain connects TRBV20-1 to TRBJ2-4; D uncertain. V was trimmed by 0 bases and J by 8 bases, leaving 5 bases between them. CDR3 length equals 11 residues. Germline V gene data show CDR1 as DFQATT and CDR2 as SNEGSKA (reference sequence). CDR3 in DNA: TGCAGTGCTAGAGATAGGGACATTCAGTACTTC. Its protein is CSARDRDIQYF.

The J gene is TRBJ2-2, the V gene TRBV28; 8 bases agree with TRBD1. The CDR3 consists of 14 residues. The germline V gene has CDR1 MDHEN and CDR2 SYDVKM. J was trimmed by 3 bases and V by 6 bases; bases with no gene match: 3. The CDR3 sequence is CASSGTGDTGELFF. Written as DNA, the CDR3 is TGTGCCAGCAGCGGGACAGGAGACACCGGGGAGCTGTTTTTT.

This clonotype was seen a few times. The V gene is TRBV12-3 or TRBV12-4, the J gene TRBJ2-5; D not certain. The CDR3 extends over 12 amino acids. V lost 3 bases and J lost 5, with 7 bases in between. This CDR3 is CASSFVWETQYF. CDR3 nucleotides: TGTGCCAGCAGTTTTGTATGGGAGACCCAGTACTTC.

The chain uses TRBV6-1 and TRBJ2-1; D may be TRBD2 (7 bases). Germline CDR1 MNHNS, CDR2 SASEGT. The CDR3 is 14 residues long. Trimming removed 6 bases from V and 4 bases from J, with 13 bases in between. CDR3 protein: CASRQGRVYNEQFF. CDR3 nucleotide sequence: TGTGCCAGCAGGCAGGGGAGGGTTTACAATGAGCAGTTCTTC.

This clonotype was counted a few times. Possible read error: a much larger clone is one base away. The rearrangement links TRBV9 to TRBJ2-1, with D perhaps matching TRBD2 (6 bases). With 4 bases removed from V and 5 bases from J, the gap between germline ends came to 25 bases. This CDR3 is built from 18 residues. CDR1 SGDLS and CDR2 YYNGEE come from the germline V gene. CDR3 region: CASSSSRYGTGDDNEQFF. The CDR3 DNA is TGTGCCAGCAGCTCCTCTCGTTACGGGACGGGGGATGACAATGAGCAGTTCTTC.

The rearrangement uses TRBV7-3 and TRBJ1-1; D is ambiguous. Trimming pared 5 bases from V and 1 base from J, leaving 11 bases between. The CDR3 runs to 14 residues. CDR1 SGHTA and CDR2 FQGTGA come from the germline V gene. CDR3 bases: TGTGCCAGCAGCCTGATACCTACGAACACTGAAGCTTTCTTT. It codes for CASSLIPTNTEAFF. Full variable domain (outside the CDR3, taken from reference TRBV7-3 and TRBJ1-1): GAGVSQTPSNKVTEKGKYVELRCDPISGHTALYWYRQSLGQGPEFLIYFQGTGAADDSGLPNDRFFAVRPEGSVSTLKIQRTERGDSAVYLCASSLIPTNTEAFFGQGTRLTVV.

The chain links TRBV5-1 to TRBJ2-5; D is perhaps TRBD1 (5 bases). This CDR3 comprises 16 residues. The germline CDR1 and CDR2 sequences are SGHRS and YFSETQ. V was clipped by 1 base and J by 5 bases, with 18 bases between them. The CDR3 DNA reads as TGCGCCAGCAGCTTGCTATCCAACCCTCCAGGGGAGACCCAGTACTTC. As protein: CASSLLSNPPGETQYF.

CDR3 protein: CASSLGRPKVTGELFF. The CDR3 DNA reads as TGTGCCAGCAGTTTAGGCCGGCCGAAGGTCACCGGGGAGCTGTTTTTT. This rearrangement joins TRBV12-3 or TRBV12-4 to TRBJ2-2; D is undetermined. The CDR3 totals 16 residues. The V and J ends lost 1 base and 4 bases respectively, with 13 bases between them.

The V gene is TRBV20-1, the J gene TRBJ2-7, with 10 bases identical to TRBD2. CDR3 length: 14 residues. Germline loops: CDR1 DFQATT, CDR2 SNEGSKA (reference sequence). With 2 bases clipped from V and 5 bases from J, the junction kept 6 bases outside the gene matches. CDR3 residues: CSARKREGGHEQYF. CDR3 DNA sequence: TGCAGTGCTAGAAAGCGGGAGGGTGGTCACGAGCAGTACTTC.

This clonotype appeared a few times. The chain employs TRBV7-6 and TRBJ2-1, with D perhaps TRBD2 (6 bases). V shed 4 bases and J shed 9 bases, with 16 bases lying between them. The CDR3 spans 14 residues. Per the germline V gene, CDR1 is SGHVS and CDR2 is FNYEAQ. In nucleotides, the CDR3 is TGTGCCAGCAGCTATGGGACTGGAACGGGTGAGCAGTTCTTC. Its protein product is CASSYGTGTGEQFF.

This chain connects TRBV28 to TRBJ2-1; 7 bases are shared with TRBD1. Germline V gene data show CDR1 as MDHEN and CDR2 as SYDVKM. The CDR3 runs 14 residues. The junction had 8 bases not matched to a gene; V was cut back by 8 bases and J by 4 bases. As DNA, the CDR3 is TGTGCCAGCGGATCAAAGGGGGCGTACAATGAGCAGTTCTTC. This encodes CASGSKGAYNEQFF. Filled out from reference TRBV28 and TRBJ2-1, the complete variable domain reads DVKVTQSSRYLVKRTGEKVFLECVQDMDHENMFWYRQDPGLGLRLIYFSYDVKMKEKGDIPEGYSVSREKKERFSLILESASTNQTSMYLCASGSKGAYNEQFFGPGTRLTVL.

This clonotype appeared once. The chain is built from TRBV5-6 and TRBJ2-5; D ambiguous. The CDR3 consists of 15 residues. Germline CDR1 and CDR2: SGHDT and YYEEEE. The V end lost 0 bases, the J end lost 5 bases, and 14 bases lay between the germline ends. The chain's CDR3 is CASSLGLGAGETQYF. As DNA, the CDR3 is TGTGCCAGCAGCTTGGGGCTAGGTGCTGGGGAGACCCAGTACTTC.

V is TRBV27 and J is TRBJ2-7, with unresolved D. V lost 3 bases and J lost 5, with 14 bases in between. Germline V lookup: CDR1 MNHEY, CDR2 SMNVEV (reference sequence). The length of the CDR3 is 14 residues. Here the CDR3 reads CASSFRAPGHEQYF. Written as DNA, the CDR3 is TGTGCCAGCAGTTTCCGGGCCCCCGGGCACGAGCAGTACTTC.

This clonotype has only a few counts. The V gene is TRBV9, the J gene TRBJ2-1; D is unclear. Germline loops: CDR1 SGDLS, CDR2 YYNGEE. This CDR3 spans 14 amino acids. V was pared by 0 bases and J by 7 bases, with 11 bases between. The chain's CDR3 is CASSVGNSWNEQFF. CDR3 bases: TGTGCCAGCAGCGTAGGAAATAGCTGGAATGAGCAGTTCTTC. Filled out from reference TRBV9 and TRBJ2-1, the complete variable domain reads DSGVTQTPKHLITATGQRVTLRCSPRSGDLSVYWYQQSLDQGLQFLIQYYNGEERAKGNILERFSAQQFPDLHSELNLSSLELGDSALYFCASSVGNSWNEQFFGPGTRLTVL.

The rearrangement links TRBV20-1 to TRBJ2-1; 14 positions agree with TRBD2. The CDR3 runs to 15 residues. With V trimmed by 2 bases and J by 9 bases, 6 bases remained unmatched. Per germline, CDR1 DFQATT and CDR2 SNEGSKA (reference sequence). CDR3 amino acids: CSARPGLAGGSEQFF. CDR3 DNA: TGCAGTGCTAGACCTGGACTAGCGGGAGGAAGTGAGCAGTTCTTC.